These T cell receptor beta chains were read from a single sample in a study of blood T cell repertoires in COVID-19. The protocol was immunoSEQ multiplex PCR, while the TCRdb copy is restricted to in-frame clones and leaves out a portion. The repertoire holds 350,000 to 500,000 clones, with 80% to 90% as singletons. The sample was peripheral blood. The source is a man aged 18 to 35 with COVID-19, enrolled during active disease. The CDR3 runs from the conserved cysteine through the conserved F or W. Each record gives: D gene, CDR3 length, J gene, V gene, clone size, CDR3 protein, CDR3 DNA. D genes are given only for firm matches. The listing skips clone size in some rows; elsewhere it reads once, few, many or a size class.

D gene: NA; CDR3 length: 15; J gene: TRBJ1-1; V gene: TRBV6-4; clone size: NA; CDR3 protein: CASSAQGGSNTEAFF; CDR3 DNA: TGTGCCAGCAGTGCGCAGGGAGGATCGAACACTGAAGCTTTCTTT
D gene: NA; CDR3 length: 15; J gene: TRBJ2-2; V gene: TRBV7-9; clone size: NA; CDR3 protein: CASSKNRGFTGELFF; CDR3 DNA: TGTGCCAGCAGCAAAAATCGGGGTTTCACCGGGGAGCTGTTTTTT
D gene: NA; CDR3 length: 17; J gene: TRBJ1-1; V gene: TRBV4-1; clone size: NA; CDR3 protein: CASSPSLYRDTNTEAFF; CDR3 DNA: TGCGCCAGCAGCCCCTCCCTTTACAGGGATACGAACACTGAAGCTTTCTTT
D gene: NA; CDR3 length: 13; J gene: TRBJ2-5; V gene: TRBV5-6; clone size: NA; CDR3 protein: CASSSPASETQYF; CDR3 DNA: TGTGCCAGCAGCTCCCCCGCTAGCGAAACCCAGTACTTC
D gene: NA; CDR3 length: 15; J gene: TRBJ1-2; V gene: TRBV4-1; clone size: NA; CDR3 protein: CASSQDRTAVYGYTF; CDR3 DNA: TGCGCCAGCAGCCAAGACCGGACTGCTGTCTATGGCTACACCTTC
D gene: TRBD1; CDR3 length: 19; J gene: TRBJ2-6; V gene: TRBV9; clone size: NA; CDR3 protein: CASSVAPTGKNSGANVLTF; CDR3 DNA: TGTGCCAGCAGCGTAGCTCCGACAGGGAAAAACTCTGGGGCCAACGTCCTGACTTTC
D gene: TRBD2; CDR3 length: 14; J gene: TRBJ2-2; V gene: TRBV2; clone size: NA; CDR3 protein: CASRGGTNTGELFF; CDR3 DNA: TGTGCCAGCCGCGGGGGGACGAACACCGGGGAGCTGTTTTTT
D gene: NA; CDR3 length: 14; J gene: TRBJ2-7; V gene: TRBV7-9; clone size: NA; CDR3 protein: CASSLAAGPYEQYF; CDR3 DNA: TGTGCCAGCAGCTTAGCGGCGGGGCCCTACGAGCAGTACTTC
D gene: TRBD1; CDR3 length: 14; J gene: TRBJ1-4; V gene: TRBV2; clone size: NA; CDR3 protein: CASRWTGGNEKLFF; CDR3 DNA: TGTGCCAGCAGATGGACAGGGGGGAATGAAAAACTGTTTTTT
D gene: NA; CDR3 length: 13; J gene: TRBJ2-7; V gene: TRBV14; clone size: few; CDR3 protein: CASSPPSSYEQYF; CDR3 DNA: TGTGCCAGCAGCCCCCCGTCCTCCTACGAGCAGTACTTC
D gene: NA; CDR3 length: 13; J gene: TRBJ2-3; V gene: TRBV9; clone size: once; CDR3 protein: CASSVDRTDTQYF; CDR3 DNA: TGTGCCAGCAGCGTAGACAGGACAGATACGCAGTATTTT
D gene: NA; CDR3 length: 12; J gene: TRBJ2-1; V gene: TRBV12-3/TRBV12-4; clone size: once; CDR3 protein: CASYQGYNEQFF; CDR3 DNA: TGTGCCAGCTACCAGGGGTACAATGAGCAGTTCTTC
D gene: TRBD1; CDR3 length: 15; J gene: TRBJ2-7; V gene: TRBV9; clone size: NA; CDR3 protein: CASSVSPGQGYEQYF; CDR3 DNA: TGTGCCAGCAGCGTCAGCCCGGGACAGGGCTACGAGCAGTACTTC
D gene: TRBD1; CDR3 length: 14; J gene: TRBJ2-1; V gene: TRBV27; clone size: NA; CDR3 protein: CASQGASSYNEQFF; CDR3 DNA: TGTGCCAGCCAGGGGGCGAGCTCCTACAATGAGCAGTTCTTC
D gene: NA; CDR3 length: 12; J gene: TRBJ2-7; V gene: TRBV6-6; clone size: NA; CDR3 protein: CASSYGQYEQYF; CDR3 DNA: TGTGCCAGCAGTTACGGACAGTACGAGCAGTACTTC
D gene: TRBD1; CDR3 length: 14; J gene: TRBJ2-2; V gene: TRBV6-6; clone size: NA; CDR3 protein: CASRATGKTGELFF; CDR3 DNA: TGTGCCAGCAGAGCGACAGGGAAGACCGGGGAGCTGTTTTTT
D gene: TRBD1; CDR3 length: 13; J gene: TRBJ1-2; V gene: TRBV6-4; clone size: NA; CDR3 protein: CASSATGVDGYTF; CDR3 DNA: TGTGCCAGCAGTGCGACAGGGGTTGATGGCTACACCTTC
D gene: NA; CDR3 length: 17; J gene: TRBJ2-1; V gene: TRBV7-6; clone size: once; CDR3 protein: CASSTPTIGRKSYEQFF; CDR3 DNA: TGTGCCAGCAGCACACCCACGATCGGGAGAAAGAGCTATGAGCAGTTCTTC
D gene: TRBD1; CDR3 length: 19; J gene: TRBJ2-7; V gene: TRBV24-1; clone size: NA; CDR3 protein: CATSDVKPGQGRVSYEQYF; CDR3 DNA: TGTGCCACCAGTGATGTGAAGCCCGGACAGGGAAGGGTCTCCTACGAGCAGTACTTC
D gene: TRBD1; CDR3 length: 15; J gene: TRBJ2-5; V gene: TRBV19; clone size: NA; CDR3 protein: CASSMGTGGQETQYF; CDR3 DNA: TGTGCCAGTAGTATGGGCACAGGGGGTCAAGAGACCCAGTACTTC
D gene: NA; CDR3 length: 16; J gene: TRBJ2-7; V gene: TRBV7-3; clone size: NA; CDR3 protein: CASIELQVTSSYEQYF; CDR3 DNA: TGTGCCAGCATCGAATTACAGGTAACCAGCTCCTACGAGCAGTACTTC
D gene: NA; CDR3 length: 13; J gene: TRBJ1-5; V gene: TRBV6-2/TRBV6-3; clone size: NA; CDR3 protein: CASSWYAGQPQHF; CDR3 DNA: TGTGCCAGCAGTTGGTACGCGGGGCAGCCCCAGCATTTT
D gene: NA; CDR3 length: 14; J gene: TRBJ1-5; V gene: TRBV6-5; clone size: NA; CDR3 protein: CASSLDSLNQPQHF; CDR3 DNA: TGTGCCAGCAGTCTCGACAGCCTCAATCAGCCCCAGCATTTT
D gene: NA; CDR3 length: 15; J gene: TRBJ2-5; V gene: TRBV4-2; clone size: NA; CDR3 protein: CASSQESPGAETQYF; CDR3 DNA: TGTGCCAGCAGCCAAGAGTCCCCTGGGGCTGAGACCCAGTACTTC
D gene: TRBD2; CDR3 length: 15; J gene: TRBJ2-3; V gene: TRBV11-1; clone size: NA; CDR3 protein: CASTTSGPSTDTQYF; CDR3 DNA: TGTGCCAGCACGACTAGCGGACCTAGCACAGATACGCAGTATTTT
D gene: NA; CDR3 length: 14; J gene: TRBJ2-1; V gene: TRBV2; clone size: NA; CDR3 protein: CASDQTSSYNEQFF; CDR3 DNA: TGTGCCAGCGATCAGACTAGTTCCTACAATGAGCAGTTCTTC
D gene: NA; CDR3 length: 13; J gene: TRBJ2-1; V gene: TRBV7-9; clone size: once; CDR3 protein: CASSRRQDNEQFF; CDR3 DNA: TGTGCCAGCAGTCGGAGACAGGACAATGAGCAGTTCTTC
D gene: TRBD2; CDR3 length: 13; J gene: TRBJ2-7; V gene: TRBV19; clone size: NA; CDR3 protein: CASSKFGGDEQYF; CDR3 DNA: TGTGCCAGTAGTAAGTTCGGGGGGGACGAGCAGTACTTC
D gene: TRBD2; CDR3 length: 16; J gene: TRBJ2-7; V gene: TRBV4-1; clone size: NA; CDR3 protein: CASSQSPGTSGYEQYF; CDR3 DNA: TGCGCCAGCAGCCAAAGCCCCGGGACTAGCGGTTACGAGCAGTACTTC
D gene: NA; CDR3 length: 14; J gene: TRBJ2-3; V gene: TRBV2; clone size: NA; CDR3 protein: CASSVGGQGDTQYF; CDR3 DNA: TGTGCCAGCAGTGTCGGGGGGCAGGGAGATACGCAGTATTTT
D gene: TRBD1; CDR3 length: 15; J gene: TRBJ1-1; V gene: TRBV18; clone size: NA; CDR3 protein: CASSPWTGSGTEAFF; CDR3 DNA: TGTGCCAGCTCACCATGGACAGGGTCGGGCACTGAAGCTTTCTTT